This TCR beta chain derives from a study of persistence of HIV-infected CD4 T cells. Cells were stimulated nonspecifically with anti-CD3/anti-CD28 magnetic beads. Responding CD4+ T cells were sorted by upregulation of both CD40 ligand and CD69. Adults with HIV-1 started suppressive ART while chronically infected. Anti-CD28/CD49d costimulation, CD40-blocking antibody and enfuvirtide were given to CD8-depleted PBMCs for less than 20 hours. Study conclusions and caveats: Degenerate expanded CDR3beta sequences were enriched among CMV- and Gag-responding cells.

Germline-derived CDR1 and CDR2 are LGHDT and YNNKEL (reference sequence). V was clipped by 6 bases and J by 6 bases; unmatched bases: 10. The length of the CDR3 is 15 residues. Points on this clone: What it recognizes is unknown.

The immunoSEQ assay was version 4, run in survey mode. Genomic DNA was diluted to 10 ng/uL, up to roughly 1 ug per sample. TCRdb keeps only in-frame clones here, not all; method: immunoSEQ multiplex PCR. The sample includes 40,000 to 60,000 clones, approximately 90% seen only once; the top ten take 3% to 3.5%. Source: CD4+ T cells sorted from PBMCs after approximately 20-hour stimulation, taken from a patient who received antiretroviral therapy. The sequence came from an adult woman with HIV who was CMV-seropositive. V is TRBV3-1 (or the pseudogene TRBV3-2) and J is TRBJ1-2; 10 bases match TRBD1. The CDR3 DNA follows: TGTGCCAGCAGACGCCCGGGACAGGGGAGGCATGGCTACACCTTC. Protein sequence: CASRRPGQGRHGYTF.